This T cell receptor beta chain was found in a study of T cell responses to AZD1222 COVID-19 vaccine. Germline loops: CDR1 MDHEN, CDR2 SYDVKM. After removal of 2 bases from V and 7 bases from J, the junction contained 7 bases not matched to a gene. CDR3 size: 15 residues. Sequencing used immunoSEQ multiplex PCR; TCRdb keeps in-frame clones, though not all of them. Here the sample spans about 120,000 clones, 88% being singletons. Study-wide results and limits: Recipients of AZD1222 seropositive at baseline numbered only 6 or 7.

Concerning this clone itself: The antigen remains unidentified.

This TCR was recovered from an adult in good health. Here the sequenced sample was peripheral blood, taken on day 0 of AZD1222 vaccination. The J gene is TRBJ1-4, the V gene TRBV28; 7 nucleotides agree with TRBD1. The CDR3: CASSLQGGLVEKLFF. CDR3 in DNA: TGTGCCAGCAGTTTACAGGGGGGGCTGGTTGAAAAACTGTTTTTT.